The rows below give T cell receptor beta chains drawn from one sample of a study of shared clonotypes between healthy human individuals. The table came from immunoSEQ multiplex PCR; TCRdb's copy has only in-frame clones and leaves some out. Among around 610,000 clones listed, approximately 96% were seen once. The sequencing sample was made of naive CD8+ T cells sorted from blood. These receptors were obtained from a young woman in good health. Each CDR3 is given with its conserved first and last residue. D genes are given only for firm matches. Only some rows state a clone size, as once, few, many or a class for expanded clones.

NA	TRBJ1-5	NA	TRBV7-8	TGTGCCAGCAGCTTAGGGAGCGGAGGGTATCAGCCCCAGCATTTT	CASSLGSGGYQPQHF
NA	TRBJ1-5	TRBD1	TRBV27	TGTGCCAGCAGTGAATTACAGGGGGTCGGGGTGCGGAGCAATCAGCCCCAGCATTTT	CASSELQGVGVRSNQPQHF
NA	TRBJ2-3	TRBD2	TRBV2	TGTGCCAGCAGTGTTTCTCTAGCGGGAGTTCGTACGCAGTATTTT	CASSVSLAGVRTQYF
NA	TRBJ2-7	TRBD2	TRBV29-1	TGCAGCGTTGAAATCCGGACTAGCGGGCGTAGGAGCGTCTACGAGCAGTACTTC	CSVEIRTSGRRSVYEQYF
NA	TRBJ1-5	TRBD1	TRBV28	TGTGCCAGCAGTGTTCGACAGGGGATCAATCAGCCCCAGCATTTT	CASSVRQGINQPQHF
NA	TRBJ2-1	TRBD1	TRBV5-5	TGTGCCAGCAGCTTCCGGGACAGGCGTTACAATGAGCAGTTCTTC	CASSFRDRRYNEQFF
NA	TRBJ2-1	NA	TRBV7-3	TGTGCCAGCAGTCAGGGAGGGGGCGCATCCTACAATGAGCAGTTCTTC	CASSQGGGASYNEQFF
once	TRBJ1-1	NA	TRBV5-1	TGCGCCAGCGCCCCGGGACCAGGTTTGGCTGAAGCTTTCTTT	CASAPGPGLAEAFF
NA	TRBJ2-4	TRBD2	TRBV15	TGTGCCACCAGTACTGGACTAGCGGGAGGGCCCGAAAACATTCAGTACTTC	CATSTGLAGGPENIQYF
NA	TRBJ1-1	TRBD1	TRBV11-2	TGTGCCAGCAGTTCCGGGCCGGGACAGCCGAACACTGAAGCTTTCTTT	CASSSGPGQPNTEAFF
NA	TRBJ1-2	NA	TRBV5-4	TGTGCCAGCAGCTCCGGGATGGCGGTCACCTTC	CASSSGMAVTF